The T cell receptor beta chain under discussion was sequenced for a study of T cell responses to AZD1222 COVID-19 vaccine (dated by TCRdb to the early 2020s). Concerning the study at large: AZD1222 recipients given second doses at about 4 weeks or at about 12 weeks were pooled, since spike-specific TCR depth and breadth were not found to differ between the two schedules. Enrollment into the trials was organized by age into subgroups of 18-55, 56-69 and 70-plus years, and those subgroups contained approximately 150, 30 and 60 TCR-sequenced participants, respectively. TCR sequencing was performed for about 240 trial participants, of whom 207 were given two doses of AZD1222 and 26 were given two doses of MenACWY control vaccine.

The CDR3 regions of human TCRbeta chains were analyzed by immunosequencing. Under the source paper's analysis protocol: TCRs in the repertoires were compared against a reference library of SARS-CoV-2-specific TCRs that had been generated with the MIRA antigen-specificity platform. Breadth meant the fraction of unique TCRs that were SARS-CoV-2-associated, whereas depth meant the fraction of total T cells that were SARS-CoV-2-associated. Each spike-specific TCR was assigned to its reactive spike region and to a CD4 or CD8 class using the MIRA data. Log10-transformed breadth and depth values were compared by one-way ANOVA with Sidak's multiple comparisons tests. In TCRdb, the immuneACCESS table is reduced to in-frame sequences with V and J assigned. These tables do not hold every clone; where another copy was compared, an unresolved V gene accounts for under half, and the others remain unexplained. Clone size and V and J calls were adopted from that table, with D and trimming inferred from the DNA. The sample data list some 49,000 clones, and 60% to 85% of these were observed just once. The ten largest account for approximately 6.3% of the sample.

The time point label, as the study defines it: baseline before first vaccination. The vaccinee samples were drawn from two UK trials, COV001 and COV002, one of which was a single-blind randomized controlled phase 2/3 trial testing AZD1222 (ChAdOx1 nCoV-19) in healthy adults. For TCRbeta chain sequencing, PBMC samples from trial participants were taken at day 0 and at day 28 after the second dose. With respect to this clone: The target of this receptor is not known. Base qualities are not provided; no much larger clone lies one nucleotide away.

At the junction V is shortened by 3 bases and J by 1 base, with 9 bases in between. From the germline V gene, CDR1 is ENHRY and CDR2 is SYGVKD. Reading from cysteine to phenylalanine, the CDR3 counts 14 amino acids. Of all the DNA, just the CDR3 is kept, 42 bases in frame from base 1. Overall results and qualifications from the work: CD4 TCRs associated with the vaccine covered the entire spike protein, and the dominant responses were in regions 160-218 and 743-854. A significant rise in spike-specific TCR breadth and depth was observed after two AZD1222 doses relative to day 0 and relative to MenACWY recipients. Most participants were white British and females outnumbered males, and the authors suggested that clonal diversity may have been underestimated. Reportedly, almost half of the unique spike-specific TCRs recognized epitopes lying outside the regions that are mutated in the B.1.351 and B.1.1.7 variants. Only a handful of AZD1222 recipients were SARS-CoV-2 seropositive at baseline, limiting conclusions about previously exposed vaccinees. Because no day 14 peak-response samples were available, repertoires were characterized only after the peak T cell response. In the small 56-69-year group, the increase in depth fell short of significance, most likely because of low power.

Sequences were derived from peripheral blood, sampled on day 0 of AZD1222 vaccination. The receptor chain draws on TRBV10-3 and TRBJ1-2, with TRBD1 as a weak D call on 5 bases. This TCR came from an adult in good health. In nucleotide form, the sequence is TGTGCCATCAGTGACTCGACAGATAACTATGGCTACACCTTC. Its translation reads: CAISDSTDNYGYTF.